This is a list of T cell receptor beta chains from one sample in a study of T cells in Graves' hyperthyroidism and ophthalmopathy. Each CDR3 protein gets one entry after TCRdb re-called the multiplex PCR reads with MiXCR. The repertoire has hundreds of thousands of distinct CDR3 sequences, around 22% of them found once; the top ten carry around 11%. Source material: blood. The receptors come from a woman in her twenties or thirties with Graves' ophthalmopathy. Both conserved end residues are part of each CDR3. D genes are given only for firm matches. Clone size is stated in some rows and not others, as once, few, many or a class when expanded.

V: TRBV9; D: -; size: few; J: TRBJ2-5; length: 15; CDR3: CASSPAWGGGETQYF
V: TRBV20-1; D: TRBD1; size: many; J: TRBJ1-1; length: 13; CDR3: CSARDRTGREAFF
V: TRBV4-1; D: TRBD1; size: few; J: TRBJ1-6; length: 18; CDR3: CASSPLGQDHIYNSPLHF
V: TRBV7-3; D: TRBD1; size: -; J: TRBJ2-2; length: 18; CDR3: CASSPRTGALYSTGELFF
V: TRBV12-3/TRBV12-4; D: TRBD2; size: -; J: TRBJ2-7; length: 13; CDR3: CASSQVPGGEQYF
V: TRBV6-1; D: -; size: many; J: TRBJ2-7; length: 16; CDR3: CASSAGGGGPSYEQYF
V: TRBV18; D: TRBD2; size: few; J: TRBJ2-7; length: 16; CDR3: CASSPPLLAGSYEQYF
V: TRBV12-3/TRBV12-4; D: TRBD1; size: many; J: TRBJ1-1; length: 16; CDR3: CASSHNRGLGNTEAFF
V: TRBV12-3/TRBV12-4; D: -; size: many; J: TRBJ2-5; length: 13; CDR3: CASSFGEQETQYF
V: TRBV4-3; D: TRBD1; size: once; J: TRBJ2-2; length: 18; CDR3: CASSQDQRTGVWIAELFF
V: TRBV12-3/TRBV12-4; D: -; size: many; J: TRBJ2-7; length: 12; CDR3: CASSPVLFGQYF
V: TRBV6-2/TRBV6-3; D: -; size: many; J: TRBJ1-1; length: 11; CDR3: CASSYRGTAFF
V: TRBV2; D: -; size: many; J: TRBJ2-5; length: 15; CDR3: CASSESQGNRETQYF
V: TRBV12-3/TRBV12-4; D: TRBD2; size: many; J: TRBJ2-7; length: 15; CDR3: CASSRRTSAGYEQYF
V: TRBV28; D: TRBD1; size: many; J: TRBJ1-6; length: 15; CDR3: CASSFARGGNSPLHF
V: TRBV28; D: -; size: -; J: TRBJ1-2; length: 14; CDR3: CASSLGVHYYGYTF
V: TRBV6-6; D: TRBD2; size: many; J: TRBJ2-7; length: 12; CDR3: CASQAGGHEQYF
V: TRBV3-1; D: -; size: many; J: TRBJ1-5; length: 12; CDR3: CASSHGYQPQHF
V: TRBV12-3/TRBV12-4; D: -; size: few; J: TRBJ1-2; length: 14; CDR3: CASSLYGVVYGYTF
V: TRBV19; D: -; size: many; J: TRBJ1-5; length: 13; CDR3: CASIPSGVQPQHF
V: TRBV6-1; D: TRBD1; size: many; J: TRBJ1-5; length: 13; CDR3: CASRRGQHQPQHF
V: TRBV27; D: TRBD2; size: -; J: TRBJ2-5; length: 16; CDR3: CASSFTTSGFQETQYF
V: TRBV7-2; D: -; size: many; J: TRBJ1-1; length: 15; CDR3: CASSISRVRDTEAFF
V: TRBV6-5; D: -; size: many; J: TRBJ1-2; length: 14; CDR3: CARKGQPHAYGYTF
V: TRBV6-5; D: -; size: many; J: TRBJ1-2; length: 13; CDR3: CASRIGTRDGYTF
V: TRBV3-1; D: TRBD1; size: few; J: TRBJ1-3; length: 17; CDR3: CASSLTTGVLSGNTIYF
V: TRBV7-2; D: -; size: many; J: TRBJ1-2; length: 11; CDR3: CASSLMDGYTF
V: TRBV12-3/TRBV12-4; D: -; size: -; J: TRBJ1-1; length: 16; CDR3: CASSQIFGPMNTEAFF
V: TRBV10-3; D: -; size: many; J: TRBJ2-7; length: 14; CDR3: CAISLRGNENEQYF
V: TRBV15; D: -; size: -; J: TRBJ1-2; length: 12; CDR3: CATSKTDYGYTF
V: TRBV9; D: -; size: few; J: TRBJ2-7; length: 12; CDR3: CASSVSPVEQYF
V: TRBV6-5; D: -; size: many; J: TRBJ1-1; length: 16; CDR3: CASSYSINGGKTEAFF
V: TRBV12-3/TRBV12-4; D: -; size: few; J: TRBJ2-5; length: 13; CDR3: CAILQGRGQTQYF
V: TRBV6-2/TRBV6-3; D: TRBD1; size: many; J: TRBJ2-7; length: 14; CDR3: CASSYGGTGSIGYF
V: TRBV25-1; D: -; size: many; J: TRBJ1-3; length: 14; CDR3: CATARGEPGNTIYF
V: TRBV24-1; D: -; size: many; J: TRBJ1-2; length: 14; CDR3: CATSGRDQVYGYTF
V: TRBV11-2; D: -; size: many; J: TRBJ1-1; length: 12; CDR3: CASSFRGTLAFF
V: TRBV2; D: -; size: many; J: TRBJ2-7; length: 11; CDR3: CASRAAGEQYF
V: TRBV18; D: -; size: many; J: TRBJ1-1; length: 15; CDR3: CASSPDHEMNTEAFF
V: TRBV12-3/TRBV12-4; D: -; size: many; J: TRBJ1-2; length: 14; CDR3: CASSSDGANYGYTF
V: TRBV6-2/TRBV6-3; D: TRBD1; size: many; J: TRBJ2-7; length: 17; CDR3: CAGSYLLGDRREDEQYF
V: TRBV12-3/TRBV12-4; D: -; size: -; J: TRBJ2-3; length: 17; CDR3: CASSWSLGQRAEDTQYF
V: TRBV28; D: TRBD2; size: -; J: TRBJ2-5; length: 15; CDR3: CASSPPGGGSETQYF
V: TRBV24-1; D: -; size: -; J: TRBJ2-7; length: 13; CDR3: CATSDLDGYEQYF
V: TRBV7-2; D: -; size: -; J: TRBJ2-7; length: 14; CDR3: CASSLEVALYEQYF
V: TRBV12-3/TRBV12-4; D: -; size: many; J: TRBJ1-2; length: 13; CDR3: CASSLAGGDGYTF
V: TRBV12-3/TRBV12-4; D: -; size: many; J: TRBJ1-5; length: 15; CDR3: CASSLRGTRNQPQHF
V: TRBV28; D: -; size: few; J: TRBJ2-5; length: 14; CDR3: CASSQGLNQETQYF
V: TRBV12-5; D: -; size: many; J: TRBJ1-1; length: 17; CDR3: CASGSTPTGTVNTEAFF
V: TRBV12-3/TRBV12-4; D: -; size: many; J: TRBJ2-7; length: 14; CDR3: CASGLGDVAYEQYF
V: TRBV11-3; D: TRBD2; size: many; J: TRBJ2-5; length: 14; CDR3: CASSFGGNQETQYF
V: TRBV6-1; D: -; size: few; J: TRBJ2-7; length: 14; CDR3: CASKASFSSYEQYF